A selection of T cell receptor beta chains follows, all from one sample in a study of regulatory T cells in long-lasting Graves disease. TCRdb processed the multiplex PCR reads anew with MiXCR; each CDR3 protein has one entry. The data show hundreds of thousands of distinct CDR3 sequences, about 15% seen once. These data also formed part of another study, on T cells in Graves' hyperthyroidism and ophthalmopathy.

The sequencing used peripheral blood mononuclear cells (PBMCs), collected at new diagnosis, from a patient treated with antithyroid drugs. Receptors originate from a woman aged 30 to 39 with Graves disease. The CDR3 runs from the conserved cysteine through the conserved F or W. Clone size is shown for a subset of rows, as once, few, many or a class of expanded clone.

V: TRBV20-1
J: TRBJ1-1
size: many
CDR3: CSANPLLLYTEAFF

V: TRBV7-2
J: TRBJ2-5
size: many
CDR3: CASSLSPPPGTQYF

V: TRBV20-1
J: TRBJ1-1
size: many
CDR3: CSARGGGGRNTEAFF

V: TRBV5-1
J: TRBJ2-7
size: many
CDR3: CASSSGIYEQYF

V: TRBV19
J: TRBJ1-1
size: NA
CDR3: CASSRLPGAVTEAFF

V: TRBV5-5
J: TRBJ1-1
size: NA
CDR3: CASSYGAASSMNTEAFF

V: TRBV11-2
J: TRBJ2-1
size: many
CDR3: CASSDLPSSYNEQFF

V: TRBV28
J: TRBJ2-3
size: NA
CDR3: CASSPGQSPYTQYF

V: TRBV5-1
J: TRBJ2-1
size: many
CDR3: CASSGGTSSVDEQFF

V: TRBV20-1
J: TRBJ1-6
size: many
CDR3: CSARAGPYSPLHF

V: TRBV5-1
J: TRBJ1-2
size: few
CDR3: CASSLRTTTANYGYTF

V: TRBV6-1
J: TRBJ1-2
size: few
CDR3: CASRVTGAYNYGYTF

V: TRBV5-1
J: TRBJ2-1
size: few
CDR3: CASSLVLAGHNEQFF

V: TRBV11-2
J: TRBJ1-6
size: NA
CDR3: CASSFLSGISSYNSPLHF

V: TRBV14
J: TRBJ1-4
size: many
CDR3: CASSRIGTGDLFF

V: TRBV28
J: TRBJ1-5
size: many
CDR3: CASSLGQGGRPQHF

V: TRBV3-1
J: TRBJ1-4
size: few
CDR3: CASSQVSREKLFF

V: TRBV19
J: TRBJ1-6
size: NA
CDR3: CASSIFSGGNSPLHF

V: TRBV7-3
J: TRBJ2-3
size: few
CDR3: CASSLGKGLTQYF

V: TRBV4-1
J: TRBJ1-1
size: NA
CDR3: CASSHPPNALNTEAFF

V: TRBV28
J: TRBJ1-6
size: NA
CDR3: CASSLQAYSKSYNSPLHF

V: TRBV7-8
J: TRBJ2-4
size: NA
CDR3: CASSLGGRGAKNIQYF

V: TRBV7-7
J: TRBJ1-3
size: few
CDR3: CASSLGTGSGNTIYF

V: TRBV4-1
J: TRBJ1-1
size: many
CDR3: CASSQRGGAEAFF

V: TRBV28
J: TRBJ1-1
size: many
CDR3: CASSFSGRRTEAFF

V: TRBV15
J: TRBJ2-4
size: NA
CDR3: CATSRDLDSGSIQYF

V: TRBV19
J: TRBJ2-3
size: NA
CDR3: CASTTGISDTQYF

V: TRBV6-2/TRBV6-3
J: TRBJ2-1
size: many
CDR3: CASTRGSSNEQFF

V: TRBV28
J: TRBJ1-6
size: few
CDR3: CASTPGQGSSPLHF

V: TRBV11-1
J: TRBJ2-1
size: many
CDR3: CASTKRRGTGSYNEQFF

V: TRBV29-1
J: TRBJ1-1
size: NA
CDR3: CSSRWGTTETFF

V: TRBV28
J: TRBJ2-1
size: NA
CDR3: CASSILPYYNEQFF

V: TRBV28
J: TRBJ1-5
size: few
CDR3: CASSYGGGGSNQPQHF

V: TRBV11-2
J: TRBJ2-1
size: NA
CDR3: CASSLATSGTYNEQFF

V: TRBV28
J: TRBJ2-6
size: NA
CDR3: CASNQGAANVLTF

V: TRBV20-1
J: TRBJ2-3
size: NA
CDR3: CSEAGGNTDTQYF

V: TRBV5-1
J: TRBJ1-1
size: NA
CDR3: CASTTDGQGFTEAFF

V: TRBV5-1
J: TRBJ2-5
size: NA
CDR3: CASSLATGGKETQYF

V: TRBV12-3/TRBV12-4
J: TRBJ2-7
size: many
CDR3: CASSLLAGLDYEQYF

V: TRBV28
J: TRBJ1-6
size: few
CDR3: CASSPPGTGTSPLHF

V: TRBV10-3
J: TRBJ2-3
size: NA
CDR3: CAISADQISQYF

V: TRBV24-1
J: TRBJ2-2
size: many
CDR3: CATRETGNTGELFF

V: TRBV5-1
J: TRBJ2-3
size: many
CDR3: CASSPHTSGITDTQYF

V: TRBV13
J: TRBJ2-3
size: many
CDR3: CASSLTGDLDTQYF

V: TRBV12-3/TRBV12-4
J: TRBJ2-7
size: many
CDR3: CASRHQSTYEQYF

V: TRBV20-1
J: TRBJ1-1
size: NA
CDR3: CSATEARGENTEAFF

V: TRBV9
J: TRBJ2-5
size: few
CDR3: CASSVDSVQETQYF

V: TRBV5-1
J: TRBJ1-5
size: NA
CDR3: CASSTGTGRDQPQHF

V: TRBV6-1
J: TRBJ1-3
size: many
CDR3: CASLKHPGPGNTIYF